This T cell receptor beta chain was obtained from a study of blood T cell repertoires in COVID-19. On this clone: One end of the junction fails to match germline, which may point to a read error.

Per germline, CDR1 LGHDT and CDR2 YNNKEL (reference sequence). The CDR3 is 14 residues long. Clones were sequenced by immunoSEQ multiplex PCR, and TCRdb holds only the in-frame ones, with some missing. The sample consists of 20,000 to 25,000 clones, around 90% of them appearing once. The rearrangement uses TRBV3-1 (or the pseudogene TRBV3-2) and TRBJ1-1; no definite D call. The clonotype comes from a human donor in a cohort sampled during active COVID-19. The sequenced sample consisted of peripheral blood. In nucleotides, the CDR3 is TGTGCCAGCATCCAATCCGACCGGGATCGACAAGCTTTCTTT. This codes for CASIQSDRDRQAFF.